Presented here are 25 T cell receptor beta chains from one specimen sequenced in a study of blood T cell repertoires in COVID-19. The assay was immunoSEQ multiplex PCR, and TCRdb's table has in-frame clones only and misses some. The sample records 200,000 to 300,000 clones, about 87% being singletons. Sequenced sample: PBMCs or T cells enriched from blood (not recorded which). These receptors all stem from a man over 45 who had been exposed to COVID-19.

CDR3 region: CASSLGGRGDFAQFF. The CDR3 region has the DNA TGTGCCAGCAGCTTAGGCGGGCGGGGTGATTTCGCGCAGTTCTTC. V is TRBV7-2 and J is TRBJ2-1, with D possibly TRBD2 on 6 matching bases. The V and J ends lost 1 base and 12 bases respectively, with 19 bases between them. This CDR3 has 15 amino acids. Germline V gene sequence: CDR1 SGHTA, CDR2 FQGNSA.

The CDR3 sequence is CASSLPTTYREQYF. CDR3 nucleotide sequence: TGTGCCAGCAGTTTACCAACAACTTACAGGGAGCAGTACTTC. The J gene is TRBJ2-7, the V gene TRBV28; D possibly corresponds to TRBD1 (5 bases). V gave up 2 bases and J gave up 7 bases, with 15 bases separating them. The CDR3 sequence is 14 residues long. Germline lookup yields CDR1 MDHEN and CDR2 SYDVKM.

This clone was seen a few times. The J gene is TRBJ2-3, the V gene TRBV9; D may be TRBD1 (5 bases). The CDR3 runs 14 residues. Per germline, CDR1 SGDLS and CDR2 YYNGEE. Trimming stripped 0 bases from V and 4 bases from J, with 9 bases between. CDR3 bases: TGTGCCAGCAGCGTAGGATCAGGGCCAGATACGCAGTATTTT. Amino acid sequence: CASSVGSGPDTQYF.

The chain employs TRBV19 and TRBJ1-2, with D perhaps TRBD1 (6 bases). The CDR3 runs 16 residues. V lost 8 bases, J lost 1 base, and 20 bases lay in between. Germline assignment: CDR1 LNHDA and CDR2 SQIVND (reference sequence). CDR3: CASSPDRDRINYGYTF. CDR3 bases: TGTGCCAGTTCCCCTGATCGCGACAGGATTAACTATGGCTACACCTTC.

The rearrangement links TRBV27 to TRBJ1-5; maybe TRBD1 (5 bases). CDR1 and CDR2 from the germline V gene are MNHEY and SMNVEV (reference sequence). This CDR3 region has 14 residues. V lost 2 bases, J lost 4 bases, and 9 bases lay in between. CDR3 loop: CASSLRGVNQPQHF. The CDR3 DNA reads TGTGCCAGCAGTTTACGGGGGGTGAATCAGCCCCAGCATTTT.

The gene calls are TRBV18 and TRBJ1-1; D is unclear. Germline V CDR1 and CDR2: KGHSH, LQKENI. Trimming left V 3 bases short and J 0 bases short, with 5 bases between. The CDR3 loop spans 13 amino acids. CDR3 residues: CASSPTVNTEAFF. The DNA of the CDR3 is TGTGCCAGCTCACCTACAGTGAACACTGAAGCTTTCTTT. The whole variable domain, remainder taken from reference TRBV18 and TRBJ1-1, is NAGVMQNPRHLVRRRGQEARLRCSPMKGHSHVYWYRQLPEEGLKFMVYLQKENIIDESGMPKERFSAEFPKEGPSILRIQQVVRGDSAAYFCASSPTVNTEAFFGQGTRLTVV.

CDR3 sequence (DNA): TGTGCCAGCAGTGCCAGGGGCGCGACGGAAAAACTGTTTTTT. Translating it yields CASSARGATEKLFF. This rearrangement joins TRBV2 to TRBJ1-4, with a tentative D call TRBD1 (6 bases). The CDR3 covers 14 residues. V was trimmed by 4 bases and J by 8 bases, leaving 14 bases between them. Germline V lookup: CDR1 SNHLY, CDR2 FYNNEI.

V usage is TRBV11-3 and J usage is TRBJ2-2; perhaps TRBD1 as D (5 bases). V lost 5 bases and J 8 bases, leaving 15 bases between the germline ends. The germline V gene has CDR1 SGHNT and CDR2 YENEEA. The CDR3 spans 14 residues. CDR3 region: CASSTGPGSGELFF. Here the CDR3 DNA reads TGTGCCAGCAGCACTGGGCCAGGGTCGGGGGAGCTGTTTTTT.

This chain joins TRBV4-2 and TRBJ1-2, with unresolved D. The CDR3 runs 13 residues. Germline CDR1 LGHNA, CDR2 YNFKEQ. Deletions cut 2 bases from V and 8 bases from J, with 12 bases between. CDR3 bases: TGTGCCAGCAGCCAAATCGGGGTGGAAGGCTACACCTTC. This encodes CASSQIGVEGYTF.

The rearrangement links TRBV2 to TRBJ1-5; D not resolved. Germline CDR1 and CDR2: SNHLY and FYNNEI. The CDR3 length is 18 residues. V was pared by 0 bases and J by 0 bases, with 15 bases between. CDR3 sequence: CASSEALSEIISNQPQHF. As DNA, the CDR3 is TGTGCCAGCAGTGAAGCGCTTTCAGAAATCATTAGCAATCAGCCCCAGCATTTT.

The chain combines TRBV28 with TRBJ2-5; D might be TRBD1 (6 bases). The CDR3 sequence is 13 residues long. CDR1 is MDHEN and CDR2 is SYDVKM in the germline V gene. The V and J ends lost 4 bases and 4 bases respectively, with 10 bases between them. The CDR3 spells CASSSGQLETQYF. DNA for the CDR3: TGTGCCAGCAGTTCCGGACAGTTAGAGACCCAGTACTTC.

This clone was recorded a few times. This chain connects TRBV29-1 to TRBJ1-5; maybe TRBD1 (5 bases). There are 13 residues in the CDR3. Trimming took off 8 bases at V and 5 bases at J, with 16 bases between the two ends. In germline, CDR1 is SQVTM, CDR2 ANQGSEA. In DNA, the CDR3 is TGCAGCATCAGGATAGGGGCGGATCAGCCCCAGCATTTT. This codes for CSIRIGADQPQHF.

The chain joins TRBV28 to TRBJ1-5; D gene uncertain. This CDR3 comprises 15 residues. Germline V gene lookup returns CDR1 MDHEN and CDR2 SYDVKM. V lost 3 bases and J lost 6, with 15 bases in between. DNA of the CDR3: TGTGCCAGCAGTTTTAACACTCGGGGAAGTCAGCCCCAGCATTTT. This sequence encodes CASSFNTRGSQPQHF.

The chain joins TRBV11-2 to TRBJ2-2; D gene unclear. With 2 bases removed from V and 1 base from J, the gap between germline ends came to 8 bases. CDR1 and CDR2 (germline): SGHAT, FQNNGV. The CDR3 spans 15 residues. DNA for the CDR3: TGTGCCAGCAGCTTACTTAGCCAGAACACCGGGGAGCTGTTTTTT. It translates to CASSLLSQNTGELFF.

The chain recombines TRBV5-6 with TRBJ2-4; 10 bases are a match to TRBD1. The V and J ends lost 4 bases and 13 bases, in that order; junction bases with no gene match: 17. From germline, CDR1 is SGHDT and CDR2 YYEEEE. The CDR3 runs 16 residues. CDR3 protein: CASSPGTGDRPLYQYF. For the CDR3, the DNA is TGTGCCAGCAGCCCCGGGACAGGGGATCGGCCCCTTTACCAGTACTTC. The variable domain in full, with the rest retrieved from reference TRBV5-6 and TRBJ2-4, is DAGVTQSPTHLIKTRGQQVTLRCSPKSGHDTVSWYQQALGQGPQFIFQYYEEEERQRGNFPDRFSGHQFPNYSSELNVNALLLGDSALYLCASSPGTGDRPLYQYFGAGTRLSVL.

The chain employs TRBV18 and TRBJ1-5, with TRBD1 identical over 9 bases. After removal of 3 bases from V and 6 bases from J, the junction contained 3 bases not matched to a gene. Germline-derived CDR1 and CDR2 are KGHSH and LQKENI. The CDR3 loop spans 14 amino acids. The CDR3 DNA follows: TGTGCCAGCTCACCGACAGGGGGGTTTCAGCCCCAGCATTTT. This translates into CASSPTGGFQPQHF.

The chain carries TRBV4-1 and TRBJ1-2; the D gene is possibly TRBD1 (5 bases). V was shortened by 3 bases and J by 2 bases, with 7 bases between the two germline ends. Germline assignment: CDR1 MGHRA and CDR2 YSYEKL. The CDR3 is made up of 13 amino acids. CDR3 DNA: TGCGCCAGCAGCCACGACAGCAACTATGGCTACACCTTC. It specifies CASSHDSNYGYTF.

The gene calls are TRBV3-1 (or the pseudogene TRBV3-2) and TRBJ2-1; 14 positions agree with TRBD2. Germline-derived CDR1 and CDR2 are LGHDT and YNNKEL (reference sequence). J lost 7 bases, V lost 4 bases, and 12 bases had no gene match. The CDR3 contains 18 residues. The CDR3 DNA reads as TGTGCCAGCAGCCCTCGCGGACTAGCGGGGGGTATTAGGAATGAGCAGTTCTTC. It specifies CASSPRGLAGGIRNEQFF.

This CDR3 reads CASGSDRAGEAFF. The CDR3 DNA follows: TGTGCCAGCGGGTCAGACAGGGCGGGTGAAGCTTTCTTT. This chain connects TRBV2 to TRBJ1-1; TRBD1 aligns across 7 bases. Per germline, CDR1 SNHLY and CDR2 FYNNEI. There are 13 residues in the CDR3. V lost 8 bases, J lost 7 bases, and 10 bases stayed unmatched.

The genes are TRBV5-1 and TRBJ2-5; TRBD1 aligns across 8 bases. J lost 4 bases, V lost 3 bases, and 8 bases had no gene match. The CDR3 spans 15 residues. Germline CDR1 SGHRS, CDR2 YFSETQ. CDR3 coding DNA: TGCGCCAGCAGCTCCGGACAGGGAAACGGAGAGACCCAGTACTTC. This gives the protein CASSSGQGNGETQYF.

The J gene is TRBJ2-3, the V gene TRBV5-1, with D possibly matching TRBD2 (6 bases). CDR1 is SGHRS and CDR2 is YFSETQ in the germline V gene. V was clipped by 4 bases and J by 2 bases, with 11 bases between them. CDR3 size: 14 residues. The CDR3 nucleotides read TGCGCCAGCAGCCTAGGAGGGGTCACAGATACGCAGTATTTT. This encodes CASSLGGVTDTQYF. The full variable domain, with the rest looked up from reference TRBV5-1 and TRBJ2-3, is KAGVTQTPRYLIKTRGQQVTLSCSPISGHRSVSWYQQTPGQGLQFLFEYFSETQRNKGNFPGRFSGRQFSNSRSEMNVSTLELGDSALYLCASSLGGVTDTQYFGPGTRLTVL.

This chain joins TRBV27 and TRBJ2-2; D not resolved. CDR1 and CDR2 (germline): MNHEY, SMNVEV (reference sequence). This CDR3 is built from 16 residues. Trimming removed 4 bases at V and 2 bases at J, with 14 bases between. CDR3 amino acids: CASSYKPLTNTGELFF. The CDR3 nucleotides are TGTGCCAGCAGTTACAAGCCTTTGACAAACACCGGGGAGCTGTTTTTT.

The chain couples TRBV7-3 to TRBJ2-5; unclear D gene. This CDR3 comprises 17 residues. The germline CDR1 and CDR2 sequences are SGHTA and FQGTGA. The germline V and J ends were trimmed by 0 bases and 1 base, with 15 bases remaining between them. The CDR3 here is CASSLTATSGGQETQYF. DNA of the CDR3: TGTGCCAGCAGCTTAACCGCAACATCTGGCGGCCAAGAGACCCAGTACTTC.

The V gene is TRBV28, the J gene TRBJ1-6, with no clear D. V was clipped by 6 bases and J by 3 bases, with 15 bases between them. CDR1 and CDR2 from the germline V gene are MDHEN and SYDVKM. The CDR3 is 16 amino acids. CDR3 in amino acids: CASRSARGSYNSPLHF. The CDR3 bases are TGTGCCAGCAGGTCAGCCCGGGGAAGCTATAATTCACCCCTCCACTTT.

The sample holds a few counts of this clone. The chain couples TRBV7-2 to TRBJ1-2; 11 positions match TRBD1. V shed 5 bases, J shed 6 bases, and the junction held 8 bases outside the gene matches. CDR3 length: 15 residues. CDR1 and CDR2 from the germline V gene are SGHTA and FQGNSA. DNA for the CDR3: TGTGCCAGCAGCGAAGATGGGACAGGGGGGAATGGCTACACCTTC. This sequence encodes CASSEDGTGGNGYTF.